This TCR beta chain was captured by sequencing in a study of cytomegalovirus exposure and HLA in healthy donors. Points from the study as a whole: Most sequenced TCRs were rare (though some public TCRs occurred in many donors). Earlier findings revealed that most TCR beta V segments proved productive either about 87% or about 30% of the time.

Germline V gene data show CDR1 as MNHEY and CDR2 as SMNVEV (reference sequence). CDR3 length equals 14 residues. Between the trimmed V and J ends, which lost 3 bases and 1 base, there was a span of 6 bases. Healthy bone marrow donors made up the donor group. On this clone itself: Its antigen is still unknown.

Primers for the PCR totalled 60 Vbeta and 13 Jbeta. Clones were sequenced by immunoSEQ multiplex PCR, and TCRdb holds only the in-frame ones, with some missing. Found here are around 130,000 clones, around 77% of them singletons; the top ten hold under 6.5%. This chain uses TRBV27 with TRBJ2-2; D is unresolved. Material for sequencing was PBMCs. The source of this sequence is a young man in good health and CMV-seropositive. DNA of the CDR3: TGTGCCAGCAGTTTTTTCCAGAACACCGGGGAGCTGTTTTTT. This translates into CASSFFQNTGELFF.